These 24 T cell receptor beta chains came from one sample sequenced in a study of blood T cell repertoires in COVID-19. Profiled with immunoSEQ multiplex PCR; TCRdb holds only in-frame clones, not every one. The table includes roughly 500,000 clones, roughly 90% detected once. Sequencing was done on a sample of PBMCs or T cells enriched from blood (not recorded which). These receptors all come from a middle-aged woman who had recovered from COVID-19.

The CDR3 is CASSQGLAAPLTKDEQFF. For the CDR3, the DNA is TGTGCCAGCAGCCAGGGGCTAGCGGCCCCACTAACAAAGGATGAGCAGTTCTTC. The chain couples TRBV7-9 to TRBJ2-1, with D maybe TRBD2 (7 bases). V gave up 5 bases and J gave up 8 bases, with 28 bases separating them. Germline V gene sequence: CDR1 SEHNR, CDR2 FQNEAQ (reference sequence). This CDR3 has 18 amino acids.

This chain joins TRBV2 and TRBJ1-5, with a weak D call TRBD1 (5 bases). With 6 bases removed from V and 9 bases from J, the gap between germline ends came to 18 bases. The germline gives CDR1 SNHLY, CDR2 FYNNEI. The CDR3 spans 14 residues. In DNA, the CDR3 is TGTGCCAGCAGCCCGGAGGGGAGAGGGTGGCCCCAGCATTTT. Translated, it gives CASSPEGRGWPQHF.

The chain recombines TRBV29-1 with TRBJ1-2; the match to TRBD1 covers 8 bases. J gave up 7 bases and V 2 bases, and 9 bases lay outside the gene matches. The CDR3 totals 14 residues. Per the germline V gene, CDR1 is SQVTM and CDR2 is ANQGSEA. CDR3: CSVERDRGSAGYTF. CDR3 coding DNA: TGCAGCGTTGAACGAGACAGGGGTTCCGCTGGCTACACCTTC.

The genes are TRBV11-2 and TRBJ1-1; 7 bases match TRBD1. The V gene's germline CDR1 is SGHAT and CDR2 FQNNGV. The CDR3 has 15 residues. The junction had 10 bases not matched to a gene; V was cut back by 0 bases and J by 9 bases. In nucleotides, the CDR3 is TGTGCCAGCAGCTTAGACCCGTTCCCGGGACAGAAAGCTTTCTTT. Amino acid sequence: CASSLDPFPGQKAFF.

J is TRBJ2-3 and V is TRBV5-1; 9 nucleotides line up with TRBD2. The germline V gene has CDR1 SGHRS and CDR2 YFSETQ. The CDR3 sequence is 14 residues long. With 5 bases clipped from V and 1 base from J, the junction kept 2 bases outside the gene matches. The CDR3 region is CASRRTSGTDTQYF. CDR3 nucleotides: TGCGCCAGCAGAAGGACTAGCGGCACAGATACGCAGTATTTT.

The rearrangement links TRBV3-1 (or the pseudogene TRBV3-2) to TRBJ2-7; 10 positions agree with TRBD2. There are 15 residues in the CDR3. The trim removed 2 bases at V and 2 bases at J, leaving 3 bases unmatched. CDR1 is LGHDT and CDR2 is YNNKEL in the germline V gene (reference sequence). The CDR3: CASSQLAGATYEQYF. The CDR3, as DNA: TGTGCCAGCAGCCAACTAGCGGGAGCGACCTACGAGCAGTACTTC.

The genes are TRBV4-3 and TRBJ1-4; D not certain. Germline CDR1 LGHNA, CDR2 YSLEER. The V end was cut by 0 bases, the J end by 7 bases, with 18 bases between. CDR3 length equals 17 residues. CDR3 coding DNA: TGCGCCAGCAGCCAAGATTTAATTGCACAGACCATTGAAAAACTGTTTTTT. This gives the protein CASSQDLIAQTIEKLFF.

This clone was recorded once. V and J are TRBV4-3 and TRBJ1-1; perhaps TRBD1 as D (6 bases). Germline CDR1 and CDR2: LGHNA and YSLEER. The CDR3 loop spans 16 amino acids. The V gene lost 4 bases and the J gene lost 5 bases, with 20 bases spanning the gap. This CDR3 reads CASSPQSEGRGTEAFF. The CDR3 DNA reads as TGCGCCAGCAGCCCTCAAAGTGAAGGCAGGGGAACTGAAGCTTTCTTT.

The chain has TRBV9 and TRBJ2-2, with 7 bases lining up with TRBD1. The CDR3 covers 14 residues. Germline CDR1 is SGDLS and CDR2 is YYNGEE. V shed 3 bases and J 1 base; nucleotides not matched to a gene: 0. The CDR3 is CASSGDRNTGELFF. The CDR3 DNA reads TGTGCCAGCAGCGGGGACAGGAACACCGGGGAGCTGTTTTTT.

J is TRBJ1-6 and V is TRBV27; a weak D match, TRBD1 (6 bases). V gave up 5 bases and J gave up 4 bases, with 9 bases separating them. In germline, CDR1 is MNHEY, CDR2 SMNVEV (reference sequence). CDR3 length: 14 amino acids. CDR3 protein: CASSMDSYNSPLHF. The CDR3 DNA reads TGTGCCAGCAGTATGGACAGTTATAATTCACCCCTCCACTTT.

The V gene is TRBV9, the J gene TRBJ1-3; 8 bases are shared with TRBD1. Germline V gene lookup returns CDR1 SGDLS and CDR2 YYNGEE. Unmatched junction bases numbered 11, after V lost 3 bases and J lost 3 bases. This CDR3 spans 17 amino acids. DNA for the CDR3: TGTGCCAGCAGCGCCGGACAGGGTGGAAGGGATGGAAACACCATATATTTT. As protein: CASSAGQGGRDGNTIYF.

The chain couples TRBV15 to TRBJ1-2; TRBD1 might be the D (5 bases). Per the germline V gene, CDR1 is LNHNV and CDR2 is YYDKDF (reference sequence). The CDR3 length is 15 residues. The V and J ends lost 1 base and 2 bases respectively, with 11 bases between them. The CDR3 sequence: CATSRALTANYGYTF. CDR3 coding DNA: TGTGCCACCAGCAGAGCCCTGACAGCAAACTATGGCTACACCTTC.

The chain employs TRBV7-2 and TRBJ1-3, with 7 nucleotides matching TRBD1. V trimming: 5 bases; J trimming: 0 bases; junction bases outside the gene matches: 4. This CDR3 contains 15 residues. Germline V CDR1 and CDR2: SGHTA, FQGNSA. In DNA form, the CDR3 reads TGTGCCAGCAGCATGACAGGGAACTCTGGAAACACCATATATTTT. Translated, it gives CASSMTGNSGNTIYF.

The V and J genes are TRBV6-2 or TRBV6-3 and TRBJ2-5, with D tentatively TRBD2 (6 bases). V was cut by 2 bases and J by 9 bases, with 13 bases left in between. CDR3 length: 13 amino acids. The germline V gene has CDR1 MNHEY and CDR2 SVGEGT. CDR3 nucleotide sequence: TGTGCCAGCAGTTACGAGGCGGGATCGCCCCAGTACTTC. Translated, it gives CASSYEAGSPQYF.

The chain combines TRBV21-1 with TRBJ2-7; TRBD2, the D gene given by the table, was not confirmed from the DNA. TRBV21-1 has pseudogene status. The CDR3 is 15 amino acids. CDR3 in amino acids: CASSNRAGDHYEQYF. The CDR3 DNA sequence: TGTGCCAGCAGCAACAGGGCGGGGGATCACTACGAGCAGTACTTC.

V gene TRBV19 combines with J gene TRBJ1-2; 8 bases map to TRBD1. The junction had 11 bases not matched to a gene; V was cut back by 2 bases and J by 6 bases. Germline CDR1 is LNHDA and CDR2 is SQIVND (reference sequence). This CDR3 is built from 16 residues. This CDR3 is CASSIRGQGRSDGYTF. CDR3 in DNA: TGTGCCAGTAGTATAAGAGGACAGGGAAGGAGCGATGGCTACACCTTC.

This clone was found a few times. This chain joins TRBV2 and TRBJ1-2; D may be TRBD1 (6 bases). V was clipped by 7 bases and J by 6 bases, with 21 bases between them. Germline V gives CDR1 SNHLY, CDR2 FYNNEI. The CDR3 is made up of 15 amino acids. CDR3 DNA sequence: TGTGCCAGCACCGACATCTCTGGGACACTTGATGGCTACACCTTC. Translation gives CASTDISGTLDGYTF. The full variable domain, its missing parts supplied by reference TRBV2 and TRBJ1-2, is EPEVTQTPSHQVTQMGQEVILRCVPISNHLYFYWYRQILGQKVEFLVSFYNNEISEKSEIFDDQFSVERPDGSNFTLKIRSTKLEDSAMYFCASTDISGTLDGYTFGSGTRLTVV.

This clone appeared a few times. In nucleotides, the CDR3 is TGTGCCAGCAGCTACGGCTTATTAAAGACCGGGTCCTACGAGCAGTACTTC. Translated: CASSYGLLKTGSYEQYF. V gene TRBV11-3 combines with J gene TRBJ2-7, with D unresolved. Germline V gives CDR1 SGHNT, CDR2 YENEEA. The CDR3 is 17 residues long. V dropped 4 bases and J dropped 1 base, with 20 bases sitting between them.

DNA of the CDR3: TGTGCCAGCACCGGGACTAGCGGGTACAATGAGCAGTTCTTC. As protein: CASTGTSGYNEQFF. V gene TRBV2 combines with J gene TRBJ2-1; 12 positions match TRBD2. Germline CDR1 SNHLY, CDR2 FYNNEI. CDR3 length: 14 residues. V lost 7 bases, J lost 4 bases, and 2 bases stayed unmatched.

CDR3 sequence reads: CAWSVLNSNYGYTF. The CDR3 bases are TGTGCCTGGAGTGTACTTAACAGCAACTATGGCTACACCTTC. The chain links TRBV30 to TRBJ1-2; D call uncertain. The CDR3 extends over 14 amino acids. Trimming removed 0 bases from V and 2 bases from J, with 10 bases in between. CDR1 is GTSNPN, CDR2 SVGIG, per germline (reference sequence).

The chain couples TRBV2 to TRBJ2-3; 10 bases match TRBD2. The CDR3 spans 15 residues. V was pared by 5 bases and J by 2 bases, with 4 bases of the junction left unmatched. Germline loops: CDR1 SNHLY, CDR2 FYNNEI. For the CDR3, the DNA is TGTGCCAGCAGTCTCCTAGCGGGGGACACAGATACGCAGTATTTT. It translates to CASSLLAGDTDTQYF. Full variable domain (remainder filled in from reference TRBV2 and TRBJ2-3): EPEVTQTPSHQVTQMGQEVILRCVPISNHLYFYWYRQILGQKVEFLVSFYNNEISEKSEIFDDQFSVERPDGSNFTLKIRSTKLEDSAMYFCASSLLAGDTDTQYFGPGTRLTVL.

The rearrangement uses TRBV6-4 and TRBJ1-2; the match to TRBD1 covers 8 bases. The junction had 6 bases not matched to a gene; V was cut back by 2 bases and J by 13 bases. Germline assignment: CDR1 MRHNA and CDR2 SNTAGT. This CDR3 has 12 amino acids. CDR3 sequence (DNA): TGTGCCAGCAGTGACCTCAGACAGGGGATCACCTTC. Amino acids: CASSDLRQGITF.

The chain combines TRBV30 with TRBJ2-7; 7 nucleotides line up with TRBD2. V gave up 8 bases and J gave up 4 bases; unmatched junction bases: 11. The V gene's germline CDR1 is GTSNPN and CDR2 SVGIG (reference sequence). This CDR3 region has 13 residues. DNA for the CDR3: TGTGCCGGGGGAAGGGAGGGCCCATACGAGCAGTACTTC. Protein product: CAGGREGPYEQYF.

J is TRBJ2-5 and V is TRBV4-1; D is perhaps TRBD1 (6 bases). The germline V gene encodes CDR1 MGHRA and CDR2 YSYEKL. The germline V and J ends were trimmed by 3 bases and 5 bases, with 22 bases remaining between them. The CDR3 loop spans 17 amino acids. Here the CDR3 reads CASSHSQGKKRGETQYF. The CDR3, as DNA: TGCGCCAGCAGCCATAGTCAGGGGAAAAAGAGAGGGGAGACCCAGTACTTC.